This T cell receptor beta chain was found in a study of PD-L1 blockade in urothelial cancer. Background on the study: Patients with male sex and bladder-origin urothelial cancer accounted for about nine tenths of the roughly 29 enrolled.

This clone was detected a few times. Here immunoSEQ multiplex PCR was the method, and the copy in TCRdb shows in-frame clones only, minus some. The profile covers around 100,000 clones, with 70% to 90% appearing a single time and 2% to 2.5% taken by the ten largest. V lost 2 bases to trimming and J lost 7 bases, with 6 bases between them. The CDR3 contains 12 residues. The germline V gene encodes CDR1 MDHEN and CDR2 SYDVKM. Metastatic or locally advanced urothelial carcinoma was present in the patients. Pretreatment sampling and on-treatment sampling together yielded between 1 and 8 samples for each patient.

The genes are TRBV28 and TRBJ1-5, with D hard to call. The sequencing here drew on PBMCs, taken around atezolizumab (anti-PD-L1) treatment. This sequence was found in a man aged 50 to 59 with urothelial cancer. The CDR3 loop is CASSLARQPQHF. The DNA of the CDR3 is TGTGCCAGCAGTTTAGCGCGGCAGCCCCAGCATTTT.